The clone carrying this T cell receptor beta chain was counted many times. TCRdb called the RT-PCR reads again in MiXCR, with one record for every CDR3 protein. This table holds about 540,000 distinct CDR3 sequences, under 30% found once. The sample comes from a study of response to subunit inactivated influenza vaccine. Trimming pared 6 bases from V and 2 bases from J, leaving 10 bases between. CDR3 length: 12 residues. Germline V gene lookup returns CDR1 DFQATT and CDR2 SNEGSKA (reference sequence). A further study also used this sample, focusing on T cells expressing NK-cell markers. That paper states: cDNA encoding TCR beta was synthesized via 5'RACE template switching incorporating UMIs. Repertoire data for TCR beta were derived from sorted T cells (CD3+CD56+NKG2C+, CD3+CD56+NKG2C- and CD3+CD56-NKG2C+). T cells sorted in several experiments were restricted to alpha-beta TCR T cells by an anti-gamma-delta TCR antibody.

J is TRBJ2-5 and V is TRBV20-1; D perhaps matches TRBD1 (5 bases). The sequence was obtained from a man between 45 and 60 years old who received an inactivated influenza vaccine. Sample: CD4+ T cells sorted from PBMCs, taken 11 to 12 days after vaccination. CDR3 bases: TGCAGTGCGGGCAGGGCTCAAGAGACCCAGTACTTC. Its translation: CSAGRAQETQYF.